This T cell receptor beta chain was identified during a study of T cells in Graves' hyperthyroidism and ophthalmopathy. From RNA transcripts, TCR beta CDR3 regions were amplified. With the HTBI primer set, the TCR CDR3 went through a first round of RT-PCR. TCRdb recomputed calls from the multiplex PCR reads with MiXCR, one row per CDR3 protein. The table has 750,000 to 950,000 distinct CDR3 sequences, 35% to 40% seen once. Germline loops: CDR1 SGDLS, CDR2 YYNGEE. The CDR3 is made up of 13 amino acids. V lost 4 bases to trimming and J lost 5 bases, with 12 bases between them. If no ophthalmopathy progression occurred within 18 months, Graves' hyperthyroidism was stable. Diagnoses rested on clinical symptoms, serum thyroxine and TRAb, thyroid ultrasound and orbital computed tomography.

The TCR sequence derives from a man aged 18 to 35 with Graves' hyperthyroidism. The sequencing sample was made of blood. V gene TRBV9 combines with J gene TRBJ1-1; D unclear. CDR3 coding DNA: TGTGCCAGCAGCCGCCAGGATCGGACTGAAGCTTTCTTT. Translation: CASSRQDRTEAFF.